The 27 T cell receptor beta chains presented below share a single source sample, sequenced in a study of T cells in Graves' hyperthyroidism and ophthalmopathy. TCR beta CDR3 regions were amplified from RNA. Initially, a first-round RT-PCR of the TCR CDR3 employed the HTBI primer set. TCRdb fed the multiplex PCR reads into MiXCR, producing one record per CDR3 protein. The sample consists of 400,000 to 600,000 distinct CDR3 sequences, about 16% of them appearing once. Source material: blood. These receptors were taken from a woman under 40 with Graves' ophthalmopathy.

This clonotype was recorded a few times. The genes are TRBV6-5 and TRBJ2-2; D might be TRBD1 (6 bases). The ends were cut back, 0 bases at V and 1 base at J, with 15 bases in the middle. The CDR3 runs to 18 residues. CDR1 and CDR2 from the germline V gene are MNHEY and SVGAGI. In nucleotides, the CDR3 is TGTGCCAGCAGTTACTCTCCTCCGACAGGCCTGAACACCGGGGAGCTGTTTTTT. Its protein product is CASSYSPPTGLNTGELFF.

The table lists this clonotype with many counts. V gene TRBV27 combines with J gene TRBJ1-1, with 8 positions matching TRBD1. This CDR3 is 13 amino acids long. The ends lost 7 bases at V and 6 bases at J; junction bases unmatched: 7. Per germline, CDR1 MNHEY and CDR2 SMNVEV (reference sequence). The CDR3 region has the DNA TGTGCCAGCATGAGCAGGGGGCGAGCTGAAGCTTTCTTT. Its protein is CASMSRGRAEAFF.

The chain couples TRBV6-2 or TRBV6-3 to TRBJ1-1, with 7 bases identical to TRBD1. CDR3 size: 14 residues. CDR1 is MNHEY, CDR2 SVGEGT, per germline. With 8 bases clipped from V and 1 base from J, the junction kept 7 bases outside the gene matches. As DNA, the CDR3 is TGTGCCAGCGCACCCCAGGGGGGGAACACTGAAGCTTTCTTT. This sequence encodes CASAPQGGNTEAFF.

The sample holds many counts of this clonotype. J is TRBJ1-6 and V is TRBV28, with TRBD1 as a possible D gene (6 bases). Trimming removed 5 bases at V and 7 bases at J, with 12 bases between. The CDR3 has 14 amino acids. Per germline, CDR1 MDHEN and CDR2 SYDVKM. CDR3 nucleotides: TGTGCCAGCAGTAAAGGGACAAACAATTCACCCCTCCACTTT. It specifies CASSKGTNNSPLHF. The full variable domain, its missing parts supplied by reference TRBV28 and TRBJ1-6, is DVKVTQSSRYLVKRTGEKVFLECVQDMDHENMFWYRQDPGLGLRLIYFSYDVKMKEKGDIPEGYSVSREKKERFSLILESASTNQTSMYLCASSKGTNNSPLHFGNGTRLTVT.

With regard to this clonotype: At one end the junction does not follow the germline gene, possibly because of a read error. The chain couples TRBV19 to TRBJ1-5; 8 bases are a match to TRBD1. Germline V lookup: CDR1 LNHDA, CDR2 SQIVND (reference sequence). CDR3 length equals 15 residues. The CDR3 loop reads CASSAGTGGNRPQHF. Written as DNA, the CDR3 is TGTGCCAGTAGTGCAGGGACAGGTGGAAATCGGCCCCAGCATTTT. The complete variable domain, with remaining parts taken from reference TRBV19 and TRBJ1-5, reads DGGITQSPKYLFRKEGQNVTLSCEQNLNHDAMYWYRQDPGQGLRLIYYSQIVNDFQKGDIAEGYSVSREKKESFPLTVTSAQKNPTAFYLCASSAGTGGNRPQHFGDGTRLSIL.

This clonotype showed up many times. This chain connects TRBV19 to TRBJ2-7, with TRBD1 identical over 7 bases. This CDR3 comprises 13 residues. The J segment lost 2 bases and the V segment lost 9 bases, leaving 7 bases of the junction unmatched. CDR1 and CDR2 (germline): LNHDA, SQIVND (reference sequence). The CDR3 reads CASSIGTAYEQYF. CDR3 nucleotides: TGTGCCAGCAGCATCGGGACAGCCTACGAGCAGTACTTC.

This clonotype has a count of ten or more. This rearrangement joins TRBV7-9 to TRBJ2-7; D assignment may be TRBD1 or TRBD2 (5 bases each). Germline V lookup: CDR1 SEHNR, CDR2 FQNEAQ (reference sequence). This CDR3 region has 13 residues. Trimming removed 3 bases at V and 3 bases at J, with 9 bases between. The CDR3 nucleotides read TGTGCCAGCAGCTTCCGGGACGGCTACGAGCAGTACTTC. This sequence encodes CASSFRDGYEQYF.

Many counts were recorded for this clonotype. The gene calls are TRBV20-1 and TRBJ1-5; D remains ambiguous. Per the germline V gene, CDR1 is DFQATT and CDR2 is SNEGSKA (reference sequence). The CDR3 has 15 residues. The V end lost 3 bases, the J end lost 5 bases, and 17 bases lay between the germline ends. The DNA of the CDR3 is TGCAGTGCTAGCCCCTCAAGATATGGCGATCAGCCCCAGCATTTT. Residues: CSASPSRYGDQPQHF.

This chain joins TRBV29-1 and TRBJ1-2; D is perhaps TRBD1 (6 bases). Per the germline V gene, CDR1 is SQVTM and CDR2 is ANQGSEA. The germline V and J ends were trimmed by 4 bases and 4 bases, with 13 bases remaining between them. This CDR3 is built from 13 residues. This CDR3 reads CSVGGGLIYGYTF. The CDR3 DNA sequence: TGCAGCGTTGGGGGGGGGCTCATCTATGGCTACACCTTC.

V usage is TRBV3-2 and J usage is TRBJ1-5; the table's TRBD1 call for D was not verified on the DNA. TRBV3-2 is flagged as a pseudogene. CDR3 size: 20 residues. CDR3 amino acids: CASSQEDRERVAGSNQPQHF. CDR3 DNA sequence: TGTGCCAGCAGCCAAGAGGACAGGGAACGAGTGGCGGGTAGCAATCAGCCCCAGCATTTT.

This clonotype was seen only a few times. The rearrangement uses TRBV10-3 and TRBJ2-3; TRBD1 might be the D (6 bases). The V end was cut by 6 bases, the J end by 4 bases, with 14 bases between. The germline gives CDR1 ENHRY, CDR2 SYGVKD. There are 14 residues in the CDR3. CDR3 DNA: TGTGCCATCAGCGATACCAGGGGCGCAGATACGCAGTATTTT. Translating gives CAISDTRGADTQYF.

This clonotype was counted only a few times. The V and J genes are TRBV10-1 and TRBJ1-4, with a possible D match to TRBD1 (5 bases). Germline lookup yields CDR1 WNHNN and CDR2 SYGVQD (reference sequence). V was pared by 3 bases and J by 7 bases, with 12 bases between. This CDR3 spans 14 amino acids. Here the CDR3 DNA reads TGCGCCAGCAGTGACGGGACCGGCGGTGAAAAACTGTTTTTT. Translating it yields CASSDGTGGEKLFF.

The chain combines TRBV9 with TRBJ2-3; TRBD2 is a possible D gene (6 bases). Trimming shortened V by 2 bases and J by 1 base, and 11 bases separated the two germline ends. Looked up from germline, CDR1 is SGDLS and CDR2 is YYNGEE. The CDR3 has 15 residues. In nucleotides, the CDR3 is TGTGCCAGCAGCGTCGAGGAGGGCCGCACAGATACGCAGTATTTT. This encodes CASSVEEGRTDTQYF.

This clonotype was seen many times. V is TRBV6-1 and J is TRBJ2-7, with TRBD1 as a possible D gene (6 bases). This CDR3 is built from 14 residues. The germline V gene encodes CDR1 MNHNS and CDR2 SASEGT. Between the trimmed V and J ends, which lost 6 bases and 9 bases, there was a span of 21 bases. CDR3: CASSHPGTFTVQYF. CDR3 DNA sequence: TGTGCCAGCAGCCACCCCGGGACATTCACCGTGCAGTACTTC.

This clonotype was seen repeatedly, ten times or more. The J gene is TRBJ1-1, the V gene TRBV12-3 or TRBV12-4; D remains ambiguous. Trimming left V 0 bases short and J 5 bases short, with 10 bases between. The CDR3 sequence is 14 residues long. The CDR3 DNA reads as TGTGCCAGCAGTTTAGCAGGGAGGGTAACTGAAGCTTTCTTT. It encodes CASSLAGRVTEAFF.

This clonotype was detected many times. The chain uses TRBV13 and TRBJ2-2, with 14 bases identical to TRBD2. Trimming at V came to 5 bases and at J to 6 bases, leaving 2 bases not matched to a gene. CDR3 length: 15 residues. CDR1 and CDR2 from the germline V gene are PRHDT and FYEKMQ (reference sequence). The CDR3, as DNA: TGTGCCAGCAGCGGGGGACTAGCGGGAGCCGGGGAGCTGTTTTTT. Translated, it gives CASSGGLAGAGELFF.

The chain couples TRBV5-1 to TRBJ2-1; D gene uncertain. Germline V gene sequence: CDR1 SGHRS, CDR2 YFSETQ. The V end lost 4 bases, the J end lost 0 bases, and 11 bases lay between the germline ends. This CDR3 has 15 amino acids. As DNA, the CDR3 is TGCGCCAGCAGCGCAACTTTAAGCTCCTACAATGAGCAGTTCTTC. This encodes CASSATLSSYNEQFF.

This clonotype occurred many times. The chain carries TRBV24-1 and TRBJ2-1, with TRBD1 matching over 8 bases. The V gene's germline CDR1 is KGHDR and CDR2 SFDVKD. CDR3 size: 14 residues. V was pared by 7 bases and J by 1 base, with 2 bases of the junction left unmatched. The DNA of the CDR3 is TGTGCCACCAGGGGGACAGGTTCCTACAATGAGCAGTTCTTC. Amino acids: CATRGTGSYNEQFF.

The chain carries TRBV4-3 and TRBJ2-2, with TRBD2 matching over 7 bases. Trimming cost V 0 bases and J 3 bases; bases outside gene matches: 4. The CDR3 has 16 amino acids. CDR1 and CDR2 (germline): LGHNA, YSLEER. CDR3 amino acids: CASSQEAGLDTGELFF. The CDR3 nucleotides read TGCGCCAGCAGCCAAGAAGCGGGGTTGGACACCGGGGAGCTGTTTTTT.

This clonotype showed up many times. The CDR3 bases are TGTGCCAGCAGCTTCGCCGGACTAGGGGGGGGCAATGAGCAGTTCTTC. This sequence encodes CASSFAGLGGGNEQFF. The chain carries TRBV7-8 and TRBJ2-1; possibly TRBD2 for D (7 bases). The CDR3 is made up of 16 amino acids. Trimming took 3 bases from V and 6 from J, leaving 18 bases between them. Germline values: CDR1 SGHVS, CDR2 FQNEAQ.

There are many counts of this clonotype. The chain links TRBV5-1 to TRBJ2-7; 8 nucleotides align to TRBD2. V lost 1 base, J lost 1 base, and 7 bases stayed unmatched. Germline lookup yields CDR1 SGHRS and CDR2 YFSETQ. This CDR3 has 16 residues. The CDR3 spells CASSLRVAGSSYEQYF. Written as DNA, the CDR3 is TGCGCCAGCAGCTTGAGGGTAGCGGGATCGTCCTACGAGCAGTACTTC.

This rearrangement joins TRBV7-9 to TRBJ2-1; D might be TRBD1 or TRBD2, each matching 5 bases. V was clipped by 3 bases and J by 7 bases, with 13 bases between them. Germline CDR1 reads SEHNR; CDR2 reads FQNEAQ (reference sequence). This CDR3 region has 14 residues. CDR3 sequence reads: CASSFGTRENEQFF. As DNA, the CDR3 is TGTGCCAGCAGCTTCGGGACCCGAGAGAATGAGCAGTTCTTC.

The chain recombines TRBV12-3 or TRBV12-4 with TRBJ1-3; 9 nucleotides line up with TRBD1. V gave up 7 bases and J gave up 3 bases; unmatched junction bases: 7. This CDR3 comprises 15 residues. The CDR3 is CASTYRGLSGNTIYF. In nucleotides, the CDR3 is TGTGCCAGCACCTACAGGGGGCTAAGTGGAAACACCATATATTTT.

This clonotype was observed at least ten times. V gene TRBV20-1 combines with J gene TRBJ2-3, with 15 bases identical to TRBD2. J gave up 2 bases and V 3 bases, and 6 bases lay outside the gene matches. Germline lookup yields CDR1 DFQATT and CDR2 SNEGSKA (reference sequence). This CDR3 is built from 17 residues. The CDR3 reads CSARGLAGGGATDTQYF. CDR3 coding DNA: TGCAGTGCTAGGGGACTAGCGGGAGGAGGGGCCACAGATACGCAGTATTTT.

This clonotype was detected ten times or more. CDR3: CSARPGTPQETQYF. The CDR3, as DNA: TGCAGTGCTAGACCAGGGACACCACAAGAGACCCAGTACTTC. The chain carries TRBV20-1 and TRBJ2-5; D possibly corresponds to TRBD1 (6 bases). This CDR3 is 14 amino acids long. Trimming stripped 2 bases from V and 2 bases from J, with 12 bases between. CDR1 is DFQATT, CDR2 SNEGSKA, per germline (reference sequence).

This clonotype came up many times. The chain employs TRBV11-1 and TRBJ1-1; a possible D gene is TRBD1 (5 bases). Germline V gives CDR1 SGHAT, CDR2 FQDESV (reference sequence). The V and J ends lost 5 bases and 1 base respectively, with 17 bases between them. The CDR3 has 16 amino acids. The CDR3 sequence is CASSRIPDSRNTEAFF. In nucleotides, the CDR3 is TGTGCCAGCAGCCGAATCCCCGACAGCAGGAACACTGAAGCTTTCTTT.

The sample holds many counts of this clonotype. The V and J genes are TRBV5-1 and TRBJ2-7; 7 bases match TRBD1. Germline values: CDR1 SGHRS, CDR2 YFSETQ. There are 14 residues in the CDR3. V lost 5 bases, J lost 5 bases, and 10 bases stayed unmatched. Here the CDR3 DNA reads TGCGCCAGCAGTCCTATTGACAGGGACCACGAGCAGTACTTC. The encoded protein is CASSPIDRDHEQYF.